This T cell receptor beta chain was recovered during a study of CD8+CD57+ T cells in acquired aplastic anemia. Points from the study as a whole: Patients and controls shared 25 to 35 CD8+ CDR3 sequences, highly expressed in patients. CD8+ Simpson's diversity in patients was not significantly different from that in controls.

TCR beta VDJ and CDR3 profiles were obtained from a genomic DNA template. TCRdb re-called the reads with MiXCR, one entry per CDR3 protein. The data show approximately 58,000 distinct CDR3 sequences, just over 55% seen once. CDR3 length equals 17 residues. Per the germline V gene, CDR1 is SGHDT and CDR2 is YYEEEE. Germline trimming cut 2 bases from V and 1 base from J; bases unmatched to any gene: 7. This clonotype was seen ten or more times. What it binds is unknown. An expansion of CD8+CD57+ cells by flow cytometry had been shown in patients chosen for sequencing. The patients all had a severe acquired aplastic anemia diagnosis. Patients had received no therapy at the time of blood sampling.

This chain connects TRBV5-6 to TRBJ2-1; 9 positions match TRBD1. The sample consisted of sorted CD4+, CD8+, or CD8+CD57+ T cells (not recorded which) from PBMCs. This clonotype was sampled from a human donor with aplastic anemia. This CDR3 is CASSLLNRGLSYNEQFF. The CDR3, as DNA: TGTGCCAGCAGCTTACTAAACAGGGGGCTTTCCTACAATGAGCAGTTCTTC.